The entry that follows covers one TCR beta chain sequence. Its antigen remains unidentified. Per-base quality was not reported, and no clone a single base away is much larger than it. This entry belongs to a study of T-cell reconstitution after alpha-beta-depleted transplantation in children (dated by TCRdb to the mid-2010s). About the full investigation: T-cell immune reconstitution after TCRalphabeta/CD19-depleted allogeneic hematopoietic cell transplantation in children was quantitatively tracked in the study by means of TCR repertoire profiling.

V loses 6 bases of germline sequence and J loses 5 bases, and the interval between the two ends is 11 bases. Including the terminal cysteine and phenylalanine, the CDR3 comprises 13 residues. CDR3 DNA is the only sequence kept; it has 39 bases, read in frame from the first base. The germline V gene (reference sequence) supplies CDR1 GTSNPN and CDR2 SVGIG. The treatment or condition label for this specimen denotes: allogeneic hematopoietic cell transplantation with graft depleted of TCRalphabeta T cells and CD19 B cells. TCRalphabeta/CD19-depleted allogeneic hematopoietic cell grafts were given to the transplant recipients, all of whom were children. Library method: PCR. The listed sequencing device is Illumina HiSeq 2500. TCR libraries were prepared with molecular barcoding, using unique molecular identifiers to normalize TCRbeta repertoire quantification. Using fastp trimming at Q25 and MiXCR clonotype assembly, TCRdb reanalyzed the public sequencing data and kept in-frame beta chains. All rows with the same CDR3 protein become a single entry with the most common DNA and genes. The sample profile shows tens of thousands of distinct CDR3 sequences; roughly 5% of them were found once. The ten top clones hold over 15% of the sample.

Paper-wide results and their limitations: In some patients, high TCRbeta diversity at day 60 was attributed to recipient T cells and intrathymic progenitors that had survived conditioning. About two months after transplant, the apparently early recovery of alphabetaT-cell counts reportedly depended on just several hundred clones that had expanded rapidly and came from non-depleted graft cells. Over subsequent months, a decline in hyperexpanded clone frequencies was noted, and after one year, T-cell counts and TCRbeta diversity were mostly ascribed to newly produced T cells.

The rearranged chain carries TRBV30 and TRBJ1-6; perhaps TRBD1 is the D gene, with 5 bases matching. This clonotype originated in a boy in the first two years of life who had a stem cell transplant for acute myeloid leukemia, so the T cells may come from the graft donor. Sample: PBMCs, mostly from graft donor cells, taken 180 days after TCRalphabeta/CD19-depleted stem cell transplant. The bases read TGTGCCTGCCCCGAGGGGAATAATTCACCCCTCCACTTT. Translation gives CACPEGNNSPLHF.